This TCR beta chain was obtained from a study of cytomegalovirus exposure and HLA in healthy donors (dated by TCRdb to 2015 to 2018). With regard to the full study: According to an earlier analysis of 587 of the donors, some 180 million T cells yielded some 120 million unique TCR beta sequences and about 300 Gb of sequence data. An early release covering over 500 HLA-typed donors comprised approximately 300 gigabases of sequencing data and around 85 million unique TCR sequences. Of the 300 to 500 genotyped donors, 75% to 85% were placed in the genetic ancestry cluster associated with self-reported Caucasian donors. The study aimed to test whether cataloging public T cell receptors could reveal signatures of past pathogen exposure. The T cell repertoires of 700 or so subjects were profiled by immunosequencing and related to cytomegalovirus serostatus. Along with the approximately 650-subject first cohort, a separate validation cohort of 120 different subjects was used. High-throughput TCR immunosequencing, statistical association of individual TCRs with disease status, and machine learning were combined to predict cytomegalovirus infection status. A later analysis re-analyzed previously published TCR beta repertoires from approximately 670 donors and added high-resolution HLA genotyping to study TCR occurrence patterns. Rather than using new phenotypic data, the later analysis identified candidate immune exposures from TCR beta sequences and from how often those sequences occurred across donors. An earlier analysis of around 540 of the donors applied high-throughput TCR beta sequencing to assess whether each TCR beta V gene segment acted as functional or pseudogenic. Alongside the repertoire data, information on donor age, sex, ethnicity and CMV serostatus was compiled. A later genetic analysis used genome-wide SNP genotypes for about three fifths of the 666 donors, treating that subset as a discovery cohort. Every repertoire in the discovery cohort had been generated on one and the same sequencing platform. HLA typing included class I and class II loci at four-digit resolution. Typing coverage differed by locus: A, B, C, DRB1 and DQB1 were typed in roughly 629-630 donors, DQA1 in 500 to 550, DPA1 in some 600, and DPB1 in 450 to 490. Four to six DR-DQ haplotypes were handled as single units for association and clustering because linkage in the cohort was strong. Among 300 to 500 genotyped donors of the cohort, an average of around 220,000 unique TCR beta nucleotide sequences was sequenced per donor, of which roughly 18% were non-productive. The research as a whole found: Linkage disequilibrium might explain the correlated functional status among segregating V segments, but an unknown experimental factor could not be ruled out. The classifier was reported to diagnose cytomegalovirus status with high specificity and sensitivity in both the original cohort and the validation cohort. While some public TCRs were present in many individuals, most TCR sequences turned up only very rarely across donors. At a false discovery rate of 0.05, a later analysis linked some 18,000 TCR beta sequences to specific HLA alleles. It was suggested by the authors that the approach could potentially be generalized to other disease states and immunological phenotypes. Only TCR beta chains were sequenced in this cohort, and the absence of alpha or paired-chain data limited detectable features. Seventeen rarely observed V segments, including chromosome 9 orphons, were excluded from the earlier analysis of a few hundred of the donors because counts were too low. In a later analysis, most CMV-associated TCR beta chains were found to appear HLA-restricted, with HLA associations seemingly driven largely by CMV exposure. The sequencing pipeline was judged likely to have produced a cluster of highly shared sequence variants as a technical artifact. In an earlier analysis of roughly 500 of the donors, most TCR beta V segments appeared in productive rearrangements about 90% or about 30% of the time, broadly matching IMGT annotations. In a later analysis, several top co-occurrence clusters were reported to appear linked to parvovirus B19, influenza, CMV and Epstein-Barr virus. Sequencing depth was assumed to be roughly uniform across donors in the presence/absence analyses, though that assumption may not hold. A later genetic analysis reported fewer N-insertions in productive TCRs among donors in an Asian-associated ancestry cluster than the approximately 670-donor mean. A further reported finding was that TCR beta sequences accurately predicted the HLA-A and HLA-B alleles for most subjects in the first cohort. Immune exposure information for the cohort was limited to CMV serostatus. In a later genetic analysis, a missense DCLRE1C variant was associated with V-gene and J-gene trimming of TCR beta chains, and the association was replicated in an independent cohort. Strong co-occurrence of HLA alleles, especially DR and DQ, made assigning TCR associations to individual alleles difficult. In vitro tests confirmed that a few of the cytomegalovirus-associated TCR beta chains recognize cytomegalovirus antigens. A later analysis found that HLA-associated TCR beta chains were more clonally expanded and had lower generation probabilities than equally common non-associated chains. Because some donors lacked HLA typing at each locus, the association tests relied only on the typed subset. Some IMGT-functional V segments, including TRBV6-2 and TRBV6-3, could not be distinguished by the 87-base-pair reads and were therefore excluded. According to a later analysis, TCR association rates differed among HLA loci, with DRB1 alleles showing the most associated TCRs and HLA-C alleles showing the fewest. The study gave a list of 150 to 200 TCR beta chains associated with cytomegalovirus.

Reading the germline V gene gives CDR1 MDHEN and CDR2 SYDVKM. The CDR3 measures 15 amino acids from cysteine to phenylalanine. Of the read, only the CDR3 DNA is kept; its 45 bases are in frame from base 1. Germline trimming: 5 bases from V, 3 bases from J; junction bases outside gene matches: 9. The library was generated by the immunoSEQ multiplex PCR assay. A mixture of 60 forward primers for TCR Vbeta segments and 13 reverse primers for TCR Jbeta segments was used in the multiplex PCR. A multiplex PCR assay on genomic DNA amplified the CDR3 region of rearranged TCR beta genes. On the Illumina HiSeq System, the amplified TCR beta libraries were sequenced as 87-base-pair reads. The study's processing was this. A later analysis counted tens of millions of unique TCR beta chains across the 650 to 800 repertoires, and 10 million to 11 million of these chains were shared by at least two donors. Raw reads were error-corrected and collapsed into unique sequences by a nearest-neighbor algorithm in which closely related sequences were merged to remove PCR and sequencing errors. CDR3 sequences were aligned to IMGT reference sequences to assign V, D and J gene segments. For a sequence to be retained, a match of at least six nucleotides to both a V gene segment and a J gene segment was required. A rearrangement was called productive if the CDR3 had no stop codons and remained in frame with V and J, and every other rearrangement was called non-productive. CDR3 was defined by IMGT convention, running from the second conserved V-encoded cysteine to the conserved J-encoded phenylalanine. In an earlier analysis of around 600 of the donors, sequences lacking an unambiguous match to a single V gene segment were excluded. An earlier analysis of some 610 of the donors called V segments functional above 56.7% productive rearrangements and segregating when the between-donor standard deviation exceeded 5%. To diagnose cytomegalovirus status from the catalog of TCR beta chain sequences, a statistical classification framework was built. V and J gene assignment, in a later analysis, came from comparing TCR nucleotide sequences with IMGT/GENE-DB human TR gene sequences. Using the TCRdist pipeline, a later analysis assigned CDR3 sequences along with most-parsimonious VDJ recombination scenarios. In a later analysis, each TCR beta chain was defined by its CDR3 amino acid sequence together with its V-gene family, and reads lacking a unique V-gene family were excluded. In a later analysis, a few hundred highly shared, low-generation-probability nucleotide sequences were removed to address suspected cross-contamination and a sequencing artifact. In a later analysis, a clonal expansion index for each public chain was calculated from normalized within-repertoire ranks of inferred template counts. Generation probabilities in a later analysis came from a VDJ recombination model fitted to out-of-frame rearrangements, and those results were checked against IGoR. In a later analysis, TCR-TCR, TCR-HLA and TCR-CMV co-occurrence was scored with hypergeometric tests, and a repertoire-size bias correction was applied to TCR pairs. To estimate false discovery rates, a later analysis permuted the HLA or CMV assignments 20 times. In a later analysis, co-occurring TCRs were grouped using DBSCAN, and TCRdist sequence similarity was added for clustering within HLA-allele-positive subsets. Co-occurrence clustering excluded repertoires with fewer than 30,000 or more than 120,000 public chains, plus five with anomalous nucleotide sharing. TCRdb holds this immuneACCESS table with in-frame rearrangements only. Some clones are missing; in checked studies, unresolved V genes explain under half, and the rest has no known cause. V, J and clone size reflect that table, while D and trimming were determined from the DNA. In all, the sample holds 100,000 or so clones, and about 77% of those were seen once. Of the sample, about 4.5% falls within the top ten clones.

In total, 600 or so healthy bone marrow donors made up the cohort. Cohort members were all nominally healthy when sampled, although unrecorded immune exposures were likely present. The donor was CMV seropositive and belonged to the group of 250 to 300 seropositive cohort members. A peripheral blood sample was collected from each donor, and TCR beta sequencing was performed on peripheral blood mononuclear cells. The Qiagen DNeasy Blood Extraction Kit was used to extract genomic DNA from the blood cell samples. The table lists this clone with a count of one. Its antigen is still unknown. Per-base quality was not reported, and no clone a single base away is much larger than it.

This clonotype was sampled from a woman younger than 35 in good health and CMV-seropositive. Sequences were obtained from PBMCs. The V and J genes are TRBV28 and TRBJ1-2, and TRBD1 matches 7 of the central bases. The DNA is TGTGCCAGCAGTGTAACAACAGGGGCTGACTATGGCTACACCTTC. This encodes CASSVTTGADYGYTF.